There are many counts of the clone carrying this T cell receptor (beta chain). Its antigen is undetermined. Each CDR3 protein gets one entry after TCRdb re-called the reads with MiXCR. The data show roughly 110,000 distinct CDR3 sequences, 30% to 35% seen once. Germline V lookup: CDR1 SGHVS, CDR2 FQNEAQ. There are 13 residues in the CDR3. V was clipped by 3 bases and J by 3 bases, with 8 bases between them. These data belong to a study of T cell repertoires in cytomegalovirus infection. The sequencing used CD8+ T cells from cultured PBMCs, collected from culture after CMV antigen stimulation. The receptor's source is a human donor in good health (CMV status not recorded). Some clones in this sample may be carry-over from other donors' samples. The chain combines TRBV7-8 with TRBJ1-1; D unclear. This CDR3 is CASSFTGDTEAFF. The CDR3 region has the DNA TGTGCCAGCAGCTTCACGGGAGACACTGAAGCTTTCTTT.